This is a list of T cell receptor beta chains from one sample in a study of cytomegalovirus exposure and HLA in healthy donors. Generated by immunoSEQ multiplex PCR, the TCRdb table keeps only in-frame clones and is missing some. The data contain under 200,000 clones, more than 80% of them singletons. Sequencing was done on a sample of PBMCs. The receptors were sampled from a man younger than 30 in good health and CMV-seropositive. The CDR3 runs from the conserved cysteine through the conserved F or W. D genes are given only for firm matches. Not every row has a clone size; where given, it reads once, few, many or a size class.

D: .; V: TRBV2; size: .; J: TRBJ2-3; DNA: TGTGCCAGCAGTGAGGCAGGGCGCACAGATACGCAGTATTTT; CDR3: CASSEAGRTDTQYF
D: .; V: TRBV28; size: many; J: TRBJ1-3; DNA: TGTGCCAGCAGTTTAATCCAGGGAAACACCATATATTTT; CDR3: CASSLIQGNTIYF
D: TRBD2; V: TRBV9; size: .; J: TRBJ2-1; DNA: TGTGCCAGCAGCGTAGGGGGACTAGCGGGAGTGGGCGAGCAGTTCTTC; CDR3: CASSVGGLAGVGEQFF
D: .; V: TRBV5-6; size: .; J: TRBJ1-5; DNA: TGTGCCAGCAGCTTAAGACAGCCCAATCAGCCCCAGCATTTT; CDR3: CASSLRQPNQPQHF
D: .; V: TRBV25-1; size: .; J: TRBJ1-1; DNA: TGTGCCAGCAGTGAAGGACAATTTACTGAAGCTTTCTTT; CDR3: CASSEGQFTEAFF
D: .; V: TRBV5-4; size: .; J: TRBJ1-1; DNA: TGTGCCAGCAGCTTGGCCGGGCGGGGAACTGAAGCTTTCTTT; CDR3: CASSLAGRGTEAFF
D: TRBD2; V: TRBV4-3; size: .; J: TRBJ2-1; DNA: TGCGCCAGCAGCCAAGAGGCTAGCGGCTACAATGAGCAGTTCTTC; CDR3: CASSQEASGYNEQFF
D: .; V: TRBV30; size: .; J: TRBJ1-5; DNA: TGTGCCTGGAGTGCTCACAGCCAAGGAAGCAATCAGCCCCAGCATTTT; CDR3: CAWSAHSQGSNQPQHF
D: .; V: TRBV7-9; size: .; J: TRBJ2-7; DNA: TGTGCCAGCAGCTCCGGGTCGACCACCTCCCACTTCGAGCAGTACTTC; CDR3: CASSSGSTTSHFEQYF
D: TRBD1; V: TRBV29-1; size: .; J: TRBJ2-5; DNA: TGCAGCGTCGAAAGACCCCGCGATAGGACAGGGGAAGAGACCCAGTACTTC; CDR3: CSVERPRDRTGEETQYF
D: TRBD1; V: TRBV4-1; size: .; J: TRBJ2-7; DNA: TGCGCCAGCAGCCTGTGGGGGACAGGAGCCTACGAGCAGTACTTC; CDR3: CASSLWGTGAYEQYF
D: TRBD1; V: TRBV28; size: .; J: TRBJ2-7; DNA: TGTGCCAGCATAGGGTGGGACAGGGTCTACGAGCAGTACTTC; CDR3: CASIGWDRVYEQYF
D: TRBD2; V: TRBV18; size: .; J: TRBJ2-2; DNA: TGTGCCAGCTCAAACGGGAGGAAACTTAGTAAGACATCCGGGGAGCTGTTTTTT; CDR3: CASSNGRKLSKTSGELFF
D: TRBD2; V: TRBV5-4; size: .; J: TRBJ2-7; DNA: TGTGCCAGCGGGGGGGGGAAACCCTACGAGCAGTACTTC; CDR3: CASGGGKPYEQYF
D: TRBD2; V: TRBV19; size: .; J: TRBJ2-5; DNA: TGTGCCAGTAACCCAACTAGCGGGAGGGCCTTTGAGACCCAGTACTTC; CDR3: CASNPTSGRAFETQYF
D: TRBD1; V: TRBV25-1; size: .; J: TRBJ1-1; DNA: TGTGCCAGCAGAGACAGGGGTACGACTGAAGCTTTCTTT; CDR3: CASRDRGTTEAFF
D: TRBD1; V: TRBV9; size: once; J: TRBJ2-2; DNA: TGTGCCAGCGCAGGGACAGGTCAGACCGGGGAGCTGTTTTTT; CDR3: CASAGTGQTGELFF
D: TRBD1; V: TRBV15; size: .; J: TRBJ1-1; DNA: TGTGCCACCAGCGTACTGACAGGGACAAACACTGAAGCTTTCTTT; CDR3: CATSVLTGTNTEAFF
D: TRBD1; V: TRBV7-9; size: .; J: TRBJ1-5; DNA: TGTGCCAGCAGCTTAGCCGCTAAGGGGGCCAGCAATCAGCCCCAGCATTTT; CDR3: CASSLAAKGASNQPQHF
D: .; V: TRBV4-2; size: .; J: TRBJ2-7; DNA: TGTGCCAGCAGCCAAGAGGCCAGCGCGAGCTCCTACGAGCAGTACTTC; CDR3: CASSQEASASSYEQYF
D: .; V: TRBV7-2; size: .; J: TRBJ2-5; DNA: TGTGCCAGCAGCCCAAAAGAGACCCAGTACTTC; CDR3: CASSPKETQYF
D: .; V: TRBV28; size: .; J: TRBJ2-5; DNA: TGTGCCAGCAGTAGCTACAGGGTACAAGAGACCCAGTACTTC; CDR3: CASSSYRVQETQYF
D: .; V: TRBV4-3; size: once; J: TRBJ1-5; DNA: TGCGCCAGCAGCCAAGGGCTCGGGTTCAATCAGCCCCAGCATTTT; CDR3: CASSQGLGFNQPQHF
D: TRBD2; V: TRBV7-2; size: .; J: TRBJ2-1; DNA: TGTGCCAGCAGCATTAGAGCATCGACTAGCGGGGGGTACAATGAGCAGTTCTTC; CDR3: CASSIRASTSGGYNEQFF
D: TRBD1; V: TRBV28; size: .; J: TRBJ1-2; DNA: TGTGCCAGCAGGCGACAGGGCGGCTATGGCTACACCTTC; CDR3: CASRRQGGYGYTF
D: .; V: TRBV4-3; size: .; J: TRBJ2-7; DNA: TGCGCCAGCCGTCGGGCTAGCGACAGCTCCTACGAGCAGTACTTC; CDR3: CASRRASDSSYEQYF
D: .; V: TRBV6-5; size: .; J: TRBJ2-7; DNA: TGTGCCAGCAGCCCGGACAGTGCCTACGAGCAGTACTTC; CDR3: CASSPDSAYEQYF
D: TRBD2; V: TRBV7-9; size: .; J: TRBJ2-7; DNA: TGTGCCAGCAGCGACGTGGGACTAGCGGTTTACGAGCAGTACTTC; CDR3: CASSDVGLAVYEQYF
D: .; V: TRBV4-1; size: few; J: TRBJ2-5; DNA: TGCGCCAGCAGCCAAACCTCCTTGGCCCAAGAGACCCAGTACTTC; CDR3: CASSQTSLAQETQYF
D: TRBD1; V: TRBV27; size: .; J: TRBJ1-2; DNA: TGTGCCAGCAGTTTATCGTCCGGGACAGGGGGTTTAGGGACGCGTGGCTACACCTTC; CDR3: CASSLSSGTGGLGTRGYTF
D: .; V: TRBV27; size: .; J: TRBJ1-4; DNA: TGTGCCAGCAGTTTAACAGGGAATGAAAAACTGTTTTTT; CDR3: CASSLTGNEKLFF
D: TRBD1; V: TRBV9; size: few; J: TRBJ1-4; DNA: TGTGCCAGCAGCTCAGGGGACAGGGGGCGTAATGAAAAACTGTTTTTT; CDR3: CASSSGDRGRNEKLFF
D: TRBD1; V: TRBV29-1; size: .; J: TRBJ1-1; DNA: TGCAGCGCGCTAGGGGGCGCGGGCACTGAAGCTTTCTTT; CDR3: CSALGGAGTEAFF
D: TRBD2; V: TRBV7-6; size: .; J: TRBJ2-5; DNA: TGTGCCAGCAGCTTCGGACTAGCGGGAGGGGAGACCCAGTACTTC; CDR3: CASSFGLAGGETQYF
D: TRBD1; V: TRBV28; size: .; J: TRBJ1-1; DNA: TGTGCCAGCAGTCCGGGGACAGGGTGGACTGAAGCTTTCTTT; CDR3: CASSPGTGWTEAFF
D: TRBD1; V: TRBV10-3; size: few; J: TRBJ1-1; DNA: TGTGCCATCAGCCTACAGGGGACTGAAGCTTTCTTT; CDR3: CAISLQGTEAFF
D: .; V: TRBV19; size: few; J: TRBJ1-1; DNA: TGTGCCAGTAGTGCCGGGACACCTATGAACACTGAAGCTTTCTTT; CDR3: CASSAGTPMNTEAFF
D: .; V: TRBV11-2; size: .; J: TRBJ2-5; DNA: TGTGCCAGCAGCCCAGGGATTGCCGGGCGAAAGACCCAGTACTTC; CDR3: CASSPGIAGRKTQYF
D: TRBD2; V: TRBV6-1; size: .; J: TRBJ2-7; DNA: TGTGCCAGCAGTGATGGTAGCGGGAGGCCGGATGAGCAGTACTTC; CDR3: CASSDGSGRPDEQYF
D: .; V: TRBV6-6; size: .; J: TRBJ2-3; DNA: TGTGCCAGCAGGCCCGGCGGAGGAGGAACAGATACGCAGTATTTT; CDR3: CASRPGGGGTDTQYF
D: .; V: TRBV9; size: once; J: TRBJ2-4; DNA: TGTGCCAGCAGCTCAGGGGTTGGCAAAAACATTCAGTACTTC; CDR3: CASSSGVGKNIQYF
D: TRBD1; V: TRBV5-1; size: .; J: TRBJ2-6; DNA: TGCGCCAGCAACAATGGACAGGGCTCTGGGGCCAACGTCCTGACTTTC; CDR3: CASNNGQGSGANVLTF
D: .; V: TRBV28; size: once; J: TRBJ2-3; DNA: TGTGCCAGCAGTTTAACCCCAGGCCTTCCTAGCACAGATACGCAGTATTTT; CDR3: CASSLTPGLPSTDTQYF